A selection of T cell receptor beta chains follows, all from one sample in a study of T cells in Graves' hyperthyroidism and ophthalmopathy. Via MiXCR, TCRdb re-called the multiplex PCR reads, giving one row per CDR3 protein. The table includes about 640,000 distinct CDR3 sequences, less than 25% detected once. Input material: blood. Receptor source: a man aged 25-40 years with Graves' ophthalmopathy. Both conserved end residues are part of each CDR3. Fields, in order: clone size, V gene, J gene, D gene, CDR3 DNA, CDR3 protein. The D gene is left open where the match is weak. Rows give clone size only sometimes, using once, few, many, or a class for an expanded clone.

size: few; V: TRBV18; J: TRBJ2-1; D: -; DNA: TGTGCCAGCTCACCATTACCCCAGGGAGACAATGAGCAGTTCTTC; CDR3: CASSPLPQGDNEQFF
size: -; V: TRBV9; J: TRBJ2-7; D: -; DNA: TGTGCCAGCAGCGCGGCCGGGGCTAGCCAGGGGGAGCAGTACTTC; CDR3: CASSAAGASQGEQYF
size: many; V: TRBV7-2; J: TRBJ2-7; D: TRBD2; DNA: TGTGCCAGCAGCTTAGCCGGGGCGGGAGTGTCGTACGAGCAGTACTTC; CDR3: CASSLAGAGVSYEQYF
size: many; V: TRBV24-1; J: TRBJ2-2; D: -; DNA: TGTGCCACCAGTGATGCAGTTCATTCCGGGGAGCTGTTTTTT; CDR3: CATSDAVHSGELFF
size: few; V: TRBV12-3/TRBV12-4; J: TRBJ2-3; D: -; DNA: TGTGCCAGCAGCTCGGCGATTAGCACAGATACGCAGTATTTT; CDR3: CASSSAISTDTQYF
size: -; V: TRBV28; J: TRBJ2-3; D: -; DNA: TGTGCCAGCAGTTTCTCTAGGGGTCAGGCGGGACTCGCAAGAGATACGCAGTATTTT; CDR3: CASSFSRGQAGLARDTQYF
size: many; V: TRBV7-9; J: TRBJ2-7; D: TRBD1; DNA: TGTGCCAGCAGCACGCCCCCCGGACAGGGATTCTCCTACGAGCAGTACTTC; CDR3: CASSTPPGQGFSYEQYF
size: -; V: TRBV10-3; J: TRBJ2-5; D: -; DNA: TGTGCCATCAGTGGGACCGACAGGTCACAAGAGACCCAGTACTTC; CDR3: CAISGTDRSQETQYF
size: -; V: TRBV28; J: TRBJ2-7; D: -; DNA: TGTGCCACCCTACCCGGACAGAAAATCTACGAGCAGTACTTC; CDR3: CATLPGQKIYEQYF
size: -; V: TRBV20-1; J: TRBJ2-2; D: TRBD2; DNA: TGCAGTGCTAGAGATGGGACTAGCATGGTCGGGGAGCTGTTTTTT; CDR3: CSARDGTSMVGELFF
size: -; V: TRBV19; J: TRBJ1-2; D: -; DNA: TGTGCCGCGGAGGCCAACTATGGCTACACCTTC; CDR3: CAAEANYGYTF